The following is a T cell receptor (beta chain) sequence with its context. The antigen remains undetermined. TCRdb re-called the 5' RACE reads through MiXCR, storing one row per CDR3 protein. The table shows more than 150,000 distinct CDR3 sequences, with about 20% occurring only once. This record belongs to a study of CD8 T cells in ankylosing spondylitis. The study, taken as a whole, reports: It was reported that disease-linked clones were significantly enriched in matched ankylosing spondylitis synovial fluid. A TCR beta motif of seven or eight highly homologous variants appeared characteristic of ankylosing spondylitis blood. Some of these motif variants have turned up before, in reports on reactive arthritis synovial fluid and blood.

Germline values: CDR1 SGHRS, CDR2 YFSETQ. The CDR3 covers 16 residues. V trimming: 3 bases; J trimming: 3 bases; junction bases outside the gene matches: 7. The rearrangement links TRBV5-1 to TRBJ2-3; 10 bases line up with TRBD2. The specimen was blood, either unsorted or a sorted T cell fraction (not recorded which). This TCR came from a male donor between 10 and 30 years old with ankylosing spondylitis or in good health (not recorded which). The CDR3 region is CASSSGLAPGTDTQYF. Written as DNA, the CDR3 is TGCGCCAGCAGCTCGGGACTAGCGCCTGGTACAGATACGCAGTATTTT.